Following are 24 T cell receptor beta chains from one sample sequenced in a study of blood T cell repertoires in COVID-19. Produced via immunoSEQ multiplex PCR; TCRdb's table is partial and in-frame only. The sample contains 95,000 to 150,000 clones, approximately 80% of which appear only once. The sequenced sample was peripheral blood. The receptors originated from a man aged 55 to 70 with acute or convalescent COVID-19.

V is TRBV5-4 and J is TRBJ1-2; D is undetermined. Trimming pared 2 bases from V and 1 base from J, leaving 12 bases between. The CDR3 is made up of 15 amino acids. The germline V gene encodes CDR1 SGHNT and CDR2 YYREEE (reference sequence). CDR3: CASSFGSSGNYGYTF. Here the CDR3 DNA reads TGTGCCAGCAGCTTCGGGAGCTCCGGTAACTATGGCTACACCTTC.

For the CDR3, the DNA is TGTGCCAGCAGCTCTCGCGGGGACTGGGGTGCGGGGTTGGCCTACGAGCAGTACTTC. Its protein is CASSSRGDWGAGLAYEQYF. This chain connects TRBV6-6 to TRBJ2-7, with D possibly TRBD2 on 6 matching bases. The CDR3 has 19 amino acids. The germline CDR1 and CDR2 sequences are MNHNY and SVGAGI (reference sequence). V dropped 6 bases and J dropped 2 bases, with 29 bases sitting between them.

CDR3 DNA: TGTGCCAGCATCAGGGGGACAGGAGCCACCGGGGAGCTGTTTTTT. Protein product: CASIRGTGATGELFF. This chain uses TRBV27 with TRBJ2-2, with 8 bases matching TRBD1. The CDR3 has 15 residues. The V gene end was trimmed by 7 bases and the J gene end by 4 bases; junction bases not matched to a gene: 8. CDR1 and CDR2 (germline): MNHEY, SMNVEV (reference sequence).

The V and J genes are TRBV5-1 and TRBJ1-2, with D perhaps matching TRBD1 (6 bases). V was clipped by 2 bases and J by 3 bases, with 11 bases between them. Germline assignment: CDR1 SGHRS and CDR2 YFSETQ. The CDR3 runs to 14 residues. The CDR3 DNA sequence: TGCGCCAGCAGCTTCGGGGGGCCGGACTATGGCTACACCTTC. It codes for CASSFGGPDYGYTF.

The chain combines TRBV5-1 with TRBJ1-1, with D perhaps TRBD1 (5 bases). The CDR3 contains 12 residues. Germline values: CDR1 SGHRS, CDR2 YFSETQ. Trimming took 1 base from V and 8 from J, leaving 9 bases between them. For the CDR3, the DNA is TGCGCCAGCAGCTTGTGGGCAGGGGAAGCTTTCTTT. Translated, it gives CASSLWAGEAFF.

The chain links TRBV9 to TRBJ2-1, with 8 bases matching TRBD2. Germline V gives CDR1 SGDLS, CDR2 YYNGEE. The CDR3 contains 15 residues. Trimming cost V 3 bases and J 3 bases; bases outside gene matches: 5. CDR3 residues: CASSATSGLYNEQFF. Here the CDR3 DNA reads TGTGCCAGCAGCGCAACTAGCGGCCTCTACAATGAGCAGTTCTTC.

The rearrangement links TRBV7-2 to TRBJ1-1; the D gene is possibly TRBD1 (6 bases). Trimming cost V 2 bases and J 2 bases, with 12 bases left between them. Germline V gene data show CDR1 as SGHTA and CDR2 as FQGNSA. The CDR3 contains 15 residues. CDR3: CASSLRQVENTEAFF. Here the CDR3 DNA reads TGTGCCAGCAGCTTAAGACAGGTAGAAAACACTGAAGCTTTCTTT.

V is TRBV28 and J is TRBJ2-1; D is perhaps TRBD2 (6 bases). CDR3 length: 16 amino acids. V was clipped by 7 bases and J by 1 base, with 17 bases between them. The germline V gene has CDR1 MDHEN and CDR2 SYDVKM. The CDR3 DNA is TGTGCCAGCACGGGTCGGAGGGAGGCATCCTACAATGAGCAGTTCTTC. Protein sequence: CASTGRREASYNEQFF.

The DNA for the CDR3 is TGTGCCAGCAGCTTAAAGACAGTCTCCTACGAGCAGTACTTC. Residues: CASSLKTVSYEQYF. The chain carries TRBV7-8 and TRBJ2-7, with D possibly being TRBD1 (5 bases). This CDR3 has 14 amino acids. Trimming shortened V by 2 bases and J by 0 bases, and 8 bases separated the two germline ends. CDR1 and CDR2 (germline): SGHVS, FQNEAQ.

This clone was counted only a few times. This chain links TRBV11-3 with TRBJ2-7; a weak D match, TRBD1 (6 bases). The length of the CDR3 is 15 residues. V was trimmed by 2 bases and J by 0 bases, leaving 11 bases between them. The germline CDR1 and CDR2 sequences are SGHNT and YENEEA. CDR3 in DNA: TGTGCCAGCAGCTTACGACAGGAGACCTCCTACGAGCAGTACTTC. Translating it yields CASSLRQETSYEQYF. Variable domain in full (rest from reference TRBV11-3 and TRBJ2-7): EAGVVQSPRYKIIEKKQPVAFWCNPISGHNTLYWYLQNLGQGPELLIRYENEEAVDDSQLPKDRFSAERLKGVDSTLKIQPAELGDSAVYLCASSLRQETSYEQYFGPGTRLTVT.

This clone was counted between two and nine times. The rearrangement links TRBV28 to TRBJ1-6, with D perhaps TRBD1 (6 bases). Trimming pared 5 bases from V and 7 bases from J, leaving 15 bases between. Germline CDR1 MDHEN, CDR2 SYDVKM. This CDR3 is 15 amino acids long. The CDR3 region has the DNA TGTGCCAGCAGTCCTGGGGGGGGGCGGAATTCACCCCTCCACTTT. It is translated as CASSPGGGRNSPLHF.

The chain links TRBV5-1 to TRBJ1-1; a possible D gene is TRBD1 (6 bases). Germline V gene sequence: CDR1 SGHRS, CDR2 YFSETQ. The germline V and J ends were trimmed by 2 bases and 1 base, with 15 bases remaining between them. This CDR3 has 16 residues. The CDR3 sequence: CASSFGGLGGNTEAFF. The CDR3 DNA reads TGCGCCAGCAGCTTCGGGGGGCTCGGAGGGAACACTGAAGCTTTCTTT.

CDR3 sequence (DNA): TGTGCCAGCAGCCAAGGGACGGCGGGCGAGCAGTACTTC. Encoded protein: CASSQGTAGEQYF. The chain carries TRBV3-1 (or the pseudogene TRBV3-2) and TRBJ2-7; tentatively, D is TRBD2 (5 bases). Germline V lookup: CDR1 LGHDT, CDR2 YNNKEL (reference sequence). Trimming removed 1 base at V and 6 bases at J, with 10 bases between. This CDR3 is 13 amino acids long.

As to this clone: Other DNA sequences from this sample encode an identical CDR3 as well. The chain employs TRBV6-5 and TRBJ2-1; 10 bases map to TRBD2. V shed 5 bases and J 1 base; nucleotides not matched to a gene: 2. Germline-derived CDR1 and CDR2 are MNHEY and SVGAGI. This CDR3 region has 15 residues. CDR3 coding DNA: TGTGCCAGCAGTCCTAGCGGGAGTTCCTACAATGAGCAGTTCTTC. Its translation: CASSPSGSSYNEQFF.

The chain links TRBV18 to TRBJ1-5; 8 bases are a match to TRBD1. The germline gives CDR1 KGHSH, CDR2 LQKENI. V was pared by 5 bases and J by 11 bases, with 2 bases of the junction left unmatched. The CDR3 extends over 11 amino acids. The chain's CDR3 is CASSSTGAQHF. For the CDR3, the DNA is TGTGCCAGCTCATCGACAGGGGCCCAGCATTTT.

CDR3 loop: CASSWDGRGQPQHF. The CDR3 coding sequence is TGCGCCAGCAGCTGGGACGGGCGGGGTCAGCCCCAGCATTTT. The rearrangement joins TRBV5-1 to TRBJ1-5, with D perhaps TRBD1 (5 bases). From germline, CDR1 is SGHRS and CDR2 YFSETQ. V shed 3 bases and J shed 6 bases, with 13 bases lying between them. CDR3 length: 14 residues.

CDR3 protein: CASMAGTSGAPGTQYF. The CDR3 DNA sequence: TGTGCCAGCATGGCGGGGACTAGCGGGGCCCCGGGGACCCAGTACTTC. The chain recombines TRBV2 with TRBJ2-5; 13 bases are a match to TRBD2. The ends lost 7 bases at V and 7 bases at J; junction bases unmatched: 12. The CDR3 sequence is 16 residues long. Germline values: CDR1 SNHLY, CDR2 FYNNEI.

This clone was detected only once. The chain uses TRBV15 and TRBJ2-4; D not resolved. There are 12 residues in the CDR3. The germline V gene encodes CDR1 LNHNV and CDR2 YYDKDF (reference sequence). Trimming took off 8 bases at V and 0 bases at J, with 5 bases between the two ends. The CDR3 DNA follows: TGTGCCACCCTTTCAGCCAAAAACATTCAGTACTTC. This sequence encodes CATLSAKNIQYF.

This chain uses TRBV7-3 with TRBJ1-1; D remains unclear. The ends were cut back, 2 bases at V and 2 bases at J, with 6 bases in the middle. This CDR3 has 13 amino acids. Per the germline V gene, CDR1 is SGHTA and CDR2 is FQGTGA. The CDR3 nucleotides read TGTGCCAGCAGCTTAGCCTACAACACTGAAGCTTTCTTT. It specifies CASSLAYNTEAFF.

This chain connects TRBV7-3 to TRBJ2-1; 8 bases match TRBD1. The germline CDR1 and CDR2 sequences are SGHTA and FQGTGA. With 4 bases clipped from V and 7 bases from J, the junction kept 12 bases outside the gene matches. The CDR3 has 16 residues. The CDR3 DNA reads TGTGCCAGCAGCTCCTGGACAGGGTCCTCAGGTAATGAGCAGTTCTTC. Residues: CASSSWTGSSGNEQFF.

This sequence joins TRBV5-1 and TRBJ2-3, with D perhaps TRBD2 (6 bases). Germline assignment: CDR1 SGHRS and CDR2 YFSETQ. The CDR3 loop spans 15 amino acids. V was cut by 8 bases and J by 2 bases, with 18 bases left in between. Here the CDR3 reads CASIPGETYTDTQYF. The CDR3 nucleotides are TGCGCCAGTATACCGGGAGAGACCTACACAGATACGCAGTATTTT. Filled out from reference TRBV5-1 and TRBJ2-3, the complete variable domain reads KAGVTQTPRYLIKTRGQQVTLSCSPISGHRSVSWYQQTPGQGLQFLFEYFSETQRNKGNFPGRFSGRQFSNSRSEMNVSTLELGDSALYLCASIPGETYTDTQYFGPGTRLTVL.

This clone came up once. The rearrangement links TRBV30 to TRBJ1-2; D gene unclear. Germline V gives CDR1 GTSNPN, CDR2 SVGIG (reference sequence). The CDR3 contains 13 residues. The CDR3 bases are TGTGCTGGCTCCCTGCAGGCGTTCTATGGCTACACCTTC. Its protein product is CAGSLQAFYGYTF.

This chain links TRBV27 with TRBJ1-2; TRBD1 aligns across 8 bases. J gave up 4 bases and V 3 bases, and 1 base lay outside the gene matches. From germline, CDR1 is MNHEY and CDR2 SMNVEV (reference sequence). The CDR3 length is 13 residues. CDR3 sequence (DNA): TGTGCCAGCAGTTTCGGACAGGGCTATGGCTACACCTTC. Its translation: CASSFGQGYGYTF.

The V and J genes are TRBV15 and TRBJ2-2; TRBD2 matches 11 bases. The germline V gene encodes CDR1 LNHNV and CDR2 YYDKDF (reference sequence). V dropped 0 bases and J dropped 5; count of bases not matched to a gene: 20. This CDR3 contains 22 residues. CDR3 in amino acids: CATSRDMIRSWLAGGRTGELFF. CDR3 in DNA: TGTGCCACCAGCAGAGATATGATTCGGTCCTGGCTAGCGGGAGGTAGAACCGGGGAGCTGTTTTTT.